The T cell receptor beta chain described here comes from a study of shared clonotypes between healthy human individuals. Study-wide findings and caveats: Tissues were not sampled, only blood, and their repertoires likely differ. The study's rarefaction showed incomplete sorted-subset sequencing despite large depth. Generation probability values for non-shared clonotypes were lower than those for clonotypes shared by all four donors.

Trimming shortened V by 4 bases and J by 8 bases, and 15 bases separated the two germline ends. The CDR3 extends over 13 amino acids. CDR1 and CDR2 (germline): SGHRS, YFSETQ. Sequencing used immunoSEQ multiplex PCR; TCRdb keeps in-frame clones, though not all of them. This sample carries more than 2 million clones, 95% of them seen once, and the ten largest clones take more than 0.1%. On this clone itself: What it binds is not known.

This TCR came from a man aged 18 to 35 in good health. The chain carries TRBV5-1 and TRBJ1-2; perhaps TRBD1 as D (5 bases). Sequenced: naive CD4+ T cells sorted from blood. The subset is: CD45RA+ positively selected. In DNA form, the CDR3 reads TGCGCCAGCAGCCCAATACAGGACGAAGGCTACACCTTC. Amino acids: CASSPIQDEGYTF.